This T cell receptor (beta chain) was observed in a study of CD8 T cells in ankylosing spondylitis. TCRdb recomputed calls from the 5' RACE reads with MiXCR, one row per CDR3 protein. The table includes about 92,000 distinct CDR3 sequences, about 9% detected once. The CDR3 consists of 14 residues. Germline CDR1 reads SGHTA; CDR2 reads FQGNSA. Trimming removed 7 bases from V and 5 bases from J; junction bases left unmatched: 6. The V call is TRBV7-2, the J call TRBJ2-5; 11 positions agree with TRBD2. Sequenced input: blood, either unsorted or a sorted T cell fraction (not recorded which). The TCR sequence derives from a male donor with ankylosing spondylitis or in good health (not recorded which). The DNA for the CDR3 is TGTGCCAGCAACGAACTAGCGGGGGATGAGACCCAGTACTTC. Encoded protein: CASNELAGDETQYF. The full variable domain, rest sourced from reference TRBV7-2 and TRBJ2-5, is GAGVSQSPSNKVTEKGKDVELRCDPISGHTALYWYRQSLGQGLEFLIYFQGNSAPDKSGLPSDRFSAERTGGSVSTLTIQRTQQEDSAVYLCASNELAGDETQYFGPGTRLLVL.